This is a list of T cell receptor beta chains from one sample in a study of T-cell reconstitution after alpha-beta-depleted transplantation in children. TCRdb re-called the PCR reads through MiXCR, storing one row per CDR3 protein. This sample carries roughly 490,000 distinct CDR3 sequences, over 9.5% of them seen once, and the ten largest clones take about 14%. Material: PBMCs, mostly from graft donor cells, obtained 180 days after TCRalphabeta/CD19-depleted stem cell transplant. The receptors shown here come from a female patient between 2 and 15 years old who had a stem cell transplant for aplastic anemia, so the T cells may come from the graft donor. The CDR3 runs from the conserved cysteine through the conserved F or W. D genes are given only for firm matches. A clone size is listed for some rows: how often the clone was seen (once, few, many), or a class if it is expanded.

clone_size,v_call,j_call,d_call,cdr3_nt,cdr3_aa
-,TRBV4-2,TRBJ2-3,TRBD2,TGTGCCAGCAGCCACCTTCTTGGGGGACTAGGGGGGCCCGTGGATACGCAGTATTTT,CASSHLLGGLGGPVDTQYF
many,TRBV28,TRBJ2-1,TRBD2,TGTGCCAGCAGTTTAAAGGGCCTAGCGGGAGTCTACAATGAGCAGTTCTTC,CASSLKGLAGVYNEQFF
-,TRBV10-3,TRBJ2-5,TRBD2,TGTGCCATCAGTTCACTAGCGGGAGGGGAAGAGACCCAGTACTTC,CAISSLAGGEETQYF
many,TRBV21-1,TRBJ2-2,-,TGTGCCAGCAGCAAAGAGGCTACAGGGGTCTCCGGGGAGCTGTTTTTT,CASSKEATGVSGELFF
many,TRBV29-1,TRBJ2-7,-,TGCAGCGTTGAGGGGAGGGGGCTCTCCGAGCAGTACTTC,CSVEGRGLSEQYF
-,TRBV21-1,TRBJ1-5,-,TGTGCCAGCAGCAAAGACGCGGCAGGGGCCCGCGGGGTCGATAGCAATCAGCCCCAGCATTTT,CASSKDAAGARGVDSNQPQHF
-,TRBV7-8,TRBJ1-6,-,TGTGCCAGCAGCCCCCCCGGGAACCCGCGAGGGGATTCACCCTTCCACTTT,CASSPPGNPRGDSPFHF
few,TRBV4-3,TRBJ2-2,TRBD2,TGCGCCAGCAGCCATCTTTTAGCGGGAGGGCCCCCCGGGGAGCTGTTTTTT,CASSHLLAGGPPGELFF
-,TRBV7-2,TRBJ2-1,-,TGTGCCAGCAGCAACCCCCGTGGGGAGCAGTTCTTC,CASSNPRGEQFF
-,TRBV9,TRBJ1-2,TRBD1,TGTGCCAGCAGCGCCGTGGACAGGGGGCCCGGCTACACCTTC,CASSAVDRGPGYTF
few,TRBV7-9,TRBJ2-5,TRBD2,TGTGCCAGCAGCTCGCCGGGACTAGCGGGCAGGCAAGAGACCCAGTACTTC,CASSSPGLAGRQETQYF
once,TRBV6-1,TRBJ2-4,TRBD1,TGTGCCAGCAGTGAAGGGGGTAGGGACAGTCTCTCCAAAAACAGTCAGTACTTC,CASSEGGRDSLSKNSQYF
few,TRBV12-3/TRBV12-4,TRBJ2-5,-,TGTGCCAGCAGCCGCAGGGGGGGAAAAGAGACCCAGTACTTC,CASSRRGGKETQYF
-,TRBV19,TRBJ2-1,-,TGTGCCAGTAGTATCGATGGATACGATGAGCAGTTCTTC,CASSIDGYDEQFF
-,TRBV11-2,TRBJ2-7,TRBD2,TGTGCCAGCAGCTTGCCCACAACTAGCGGCGACGAGCAGTACTTC,CASSLPTTSGDEQYF
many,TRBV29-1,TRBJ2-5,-,TGCAGCTCCTATGGGAGGAAAGAGACCCAGTACTTC,CSSYGRKETQYF
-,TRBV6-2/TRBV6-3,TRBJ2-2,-,TGTGCCAGCAGTTATGAACAGGTCCTCTGGAACACCGGGGAGCTGTTTTTT,CASSYEQVLWNTGELFF
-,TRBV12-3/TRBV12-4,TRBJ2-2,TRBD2,TGTGCCAGCAGTTTGGGACTAGCGGAAACCGGGGAGCTGTTTTTT,CASSLGLAETGELFF
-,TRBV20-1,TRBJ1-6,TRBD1,TGCAGTGCTAGCCCCGGGACAGGTGTCTCACCCCTCCACTTT,CSASPGTGVSPLHF
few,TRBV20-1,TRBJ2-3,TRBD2,TGCAGTGTGAGGGCGGGAGGGCCTAGCACAGATACGCAGTATTTT,CSVRAGGPSTDTQYF
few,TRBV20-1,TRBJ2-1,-,TGCAGTGCTGTCGGGTGGGGAGACAATGAGCAGTTCTTC,CSAVGWGDNEQFF
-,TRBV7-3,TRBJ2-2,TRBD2,TGTGCCAGCAGCCCACGGGTGACTAGCGGGATTATCGCGAACACCGGGGAGCTGTTTTTT,CASSPRVTSGIIANTGELFF
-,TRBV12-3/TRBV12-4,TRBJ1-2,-,TGTGCCAGCTCCCCTGGGGGGTTGCACTATGGCTACACCTTC,CASSPGGLHYGYTF